This TCR beta chain stems from a study of cytomegalovirus exposure and HLA in healthy donors. General study results and limits: Common viral pathogens seemed, in a later analysis, to connect with several of the most significant clusters.

There are a few counts of this clone. What it binds is not known. Healthy bone marrow donors made up the cohort. Primers for the PCR totalled 60 Vbeta and 13 Jbeta. TCRdb keeps only in-frame clones here, not all; method: immunoSEQ multiplex PCR. The data hold 150,000 or so clones, with 9.7% observed a single time. Trimming took off 4 bases at V and 5 bases at J, with 20 bases between the two ends. CDR1 SGHDN and CDR2 FVKESK come from the germline V gene. There are 16 residues in the CDR3. The receptor was derived from a man aged 50 or older in good health and CMV-seronegative. The sample comprised PBMCs. The J gene is TRBJ1-2, the V gene TRBV14; D is possibly TRBD1 (5 bases). CDR3: CASSPHRGGASYGYTF. The DNA of the CDR3 is TGTGCCAGCAGCCCACACCGGGGAGGGGCTTCTTATGGCTACACCTTC.